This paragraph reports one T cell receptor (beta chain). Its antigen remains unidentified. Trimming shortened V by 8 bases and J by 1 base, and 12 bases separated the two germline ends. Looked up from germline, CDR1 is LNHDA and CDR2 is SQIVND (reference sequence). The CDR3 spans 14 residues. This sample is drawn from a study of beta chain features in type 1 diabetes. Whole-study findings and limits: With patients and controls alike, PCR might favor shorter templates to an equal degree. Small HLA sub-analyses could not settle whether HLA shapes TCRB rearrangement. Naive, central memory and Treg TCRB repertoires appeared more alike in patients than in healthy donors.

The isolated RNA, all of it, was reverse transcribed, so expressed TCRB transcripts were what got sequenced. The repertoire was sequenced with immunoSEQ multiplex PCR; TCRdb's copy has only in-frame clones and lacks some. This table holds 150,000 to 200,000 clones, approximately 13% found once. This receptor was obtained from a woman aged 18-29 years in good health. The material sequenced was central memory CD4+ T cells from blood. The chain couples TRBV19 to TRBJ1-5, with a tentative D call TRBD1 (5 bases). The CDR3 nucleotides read TGTGCCAGTTCAGGGATGACCAGCAATCAGCCCCAGCATTTT. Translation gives CASSGMTSNQPQHF. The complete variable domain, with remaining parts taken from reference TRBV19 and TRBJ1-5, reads DGGITQSPKYLFRKEGQNVTLSCEQNLNHDAMYWYRQDPGQGLRLIYYSQIVNDFQKGDIAEGYSVSREKKESFPLTVTSAQKNPTAFYLCASSGMTSNQPQHFGDGTRLSIL.